Following are 9 T cell receptor beta chains from one sample sequenced in a study of cytomegalovirus exposure and HLA in healthy donors. This PCR relied on a set of 60 Vbeta primers and 13 Jbeta primers. Method: immunoSEQ multiplex PCR; TCRdb's copy keeps in-frame clones and lacks some. The sample yields 100,000 to 150,000 clones, roughly 80% seen once. The sample consisted of PBMCs. These receptors originate from a male donor in good health and CMV-seronegative.

This clone was seen just once. The chain employs TRBV7-2 and TRBJ2-5; 9 bases fit TRBD2. The DNA end lines up better with TRBJ2-7; the J call may be wrong. The CDR3 covers 15 residues. From germline, CDR1 is SGHTA and CDR2 FQGNSA. In DNA, the CDR3 is TGTGCCAGCAGCACCTCGTTAGCGGGGGCCTACGAGCAGTACTTC. Translation gives CASSTSLAGAYEQYF.

The chain combines TRBV28 with TRBJ1-5; a possible D gene is TRBD1 (6 bases). The CDR3 totals 13 residues. CDR1 and CDR2 from the germline V gene are MDHEN and SYDVKM. DNA for the CDR3: TGTGCTTCGGGGGGGCTCGGTAATCAGCCCCAGCATTTT. Residues: CASGGLGNQPQHF.

The chain is built from TRBV4-1 and TRBJ2-7; maybe TRBD2 (6 bases). V was pared by 3 bases and J by 4 bases, with 10 bases between. The CDR3 covers 13 residues. Germline-derived CDR1 and CDR2 are MGHRA and YSYEKL. The CDR3 nucleotides are TGCGCCAGCAGCCAGGGGACTTCTTACGAGCAGTACTTC. It is translated as CASSQGTSYEQYF.

V is TRBV6-6 and J is TRBJ2-7, with 9 bases identical to TRBD1. V gave up 5 bases and J gave up 4 bases; unmatched junction bases: 3. This CDR3 contains 13 residues. Germline lookup yields CDR1 MNHNY and CDR2 SVGAGI (reference sequence). CDR3 amino acids: CASSRQGVYEQYF. Here the CDR3 DNA reads TGTGCCAGCAGTCGACAGGGGGTTTACGAGCAGTACTTC.

This chain connects TRBV7-8 to TRBJ2-7, with D tentatively TRBD2 (5 bases). Looked up from germline, CDR1 is SGHVS and CDR2 is FQNEAQ. This CDR3 contains 15 residues. Trimming took off 7 bases at V and 2 bases at J, with 18 bases between the two ends. The CDR3 reads CASTPRGSSPYEQYF. The CDR3 DNA reads as TGTGCCAGCACCCCCCGGGGTAGCAGCCCCTACGAGCAGTACTTC.

This clone appeared a few times. The rearrangement joins TRBV5-4 to TRBJ2-2; no definite D call. This CDR3 contains 14 residues. Looked up from germline, CDR1 is SGHNT and CDR2 is YYREEE (reference sequence). Trimming removed 1 base at V and 1 base at J, with 5 bases between. CDR3 region: CASSLPQNTGELFF. The CDR3 DNA reads TGTGCCAGCAGCTTGCCACAGAACACCGGGGAGCTGTTTTTT.

The chain has TRBV4-3 and TRBJ1-2, with D tentatively TRBD1 (6 bases). The CDR3 length is 15 residues. From germline, CDR1 is LGHNA and CDR2 YSLEER. The V end was cut by 5 bases, the J end by 0 bases, with 13 bases between. The CDR3: CASSSPGTSNYGYTF. The CDR3 DNA reads TGCGCCAGCAGCTCACCCGGGACATCTAACTATGGCTACACCTTC.

CDR3 in amino acids: CASSSQVLGDQETQYF. The CDR3 nucleotides read TGTGCCAGCAGTTCACAGGTTTTAGGGGATCAAGAGACCCAGTACTTC. The chain uses TRBV28 and TRBJ2-5, with D tentatively TRBD1 (5 bases). V dropped 4 bases and J dropped 2 bases, with 17 bases sitting between them. The CDR3 loop spans 16 amino acids. The V gene's germline CDR1 is MDHEN and CDR2 SYDVKM.

This clone was detected only a few times. The chain couples TRBV30 to TRBJ1-6, with 9 bases identical to TRBD1. V gave up 1 base and J gave up 8 bases; unmatched junction bases: 6. CDR1 GTSNPN and CDR2 SVGIG come from the germline V gene (reference sequence). This CDR3 spans 15 amino acids. DNA for the CDR3: TGTGCCTGGAGTGAGGGACAGGGACGTTATTCACCCCTCCACTTT. Residues: CAWSEGQGRYSPLHF.